This TCR beta chain is from a study of T cells in Graves' hyperthyroidism and ophthalmopathy. The table lists this clonotype with many counts. Researchers took RNA transcripts and amplified the TCR beta CDR3 regions from them. An initial round of RT-PCR targeting the TCR CDR3 relied on the HTBI primer set. Each CDR3 protein is one row after TCRdb ran MiXCR on the multiplex PCR reads. The table has approximately 610,000 distinct CDR3 sequences, over 15% seen once. The CDR3 length is 12 residues. Trimming pared 8 bases from V and 1 base from J, leaving 8 bases between. Germline V gene lookup returns CDR1 KGHSH and CDR2 LQKENI.

The chain carries TRBV18 and TRBJ1-1; no definite D call. This sequence was found in a woman aged 18-29 years with Graves' hyperthyroidism. The material sequenced was blood. CDR3 sequence (DNA): TGTGCCAGCAGTCCCCCGAACACTGAAGCTTTCTTT. Protein: CASSPPNTEAFF.